The rows below give T cell receptor beta chains drawn from one sample of a study of blood T cell repertoires in COVID-19. Only in-frame clones appear in the TCRdb table, and some are missing; sequencing was by immunoSEQ multiplex PCR. Of about 120,000 clones in the sample, more than 85% were seen once. The sequenced material came from peripheral blood. The receptor set was obtained from a human donor with acute or convalescent COVID-19. The donor label of this sample is uncertain. Each CDR3 is given with its conserved first and last residue. The D gene is left open where the match is weak. Rows may omit the clone size; those that give it use once, few, many or a size class.

size: once; D: NA; J: TRBJ1-4; V: TRBV18; CDR3: CASSTFGQTINEKLFF; DNA: TGTGCCAGCTCAACTTTTGGACAGACGATTAATGAAAAACTGTTTTTT
size: once; D: TRBD1; J: TRBJ1-2; V: TRBV30; CDR3: CAWSVQQGDGYTF; DNA: TGTGCCTGGAGTGTTCAACAGGGGGATGGCTACACCTTC
size: once; D: NA; J: TRBJ1-5; V: TRBV6-1; CDR3: CATSPAGSNQPQHF; DNA: TGTGCCACCTCCCCCGCAGGAAGCAATCAGCCCCAGCATTTT
size: medium-sized; D: TRBD1; J: TRBJ2-1; V: TRBV27; CDR3: CASRTGAVNEQFF; DNA: TGTGCCAGCAGGACAGGGGCGGTCAATGAGCAGTTCTTC
size: NA; D: TRBD2; J: TRBJ2-1; V: TRBV4-2; CDR3: CASSPETSGTYNEQFF; DNA: TGTGCCAGCAGCCCCGAAACTAGCGGGACATACAATGAGCAGTTCTTC
size: NA; D: NA; J: TRBJ1-4; V: TRBV28; CDR3: CASSLPGREYEKLFF; DNA: TGTGCCAGCAGTTTACCGGGGAGGGAGTATGAAAAACTGTTTTTT
size: NA; D: NA; J: TRBJ1-3; V: TRBV4-3; CDR3: CASSQDRGTGHTNSGNTIYF; DNA: TGCGCCAGCAGCCAAGATAGGGGAACAGGACATACGAACTCTGGAAACACCATATATTTT
size: NA; D: NA; J: TRBJ1-2; V: TRBV5-1; CDR3: CASSFGHGYGYTF; DNA: TGCGCCAGCAGCTTCGGACATGGCTATGGCTACACCTTC
size: NA; D: TRBD1; J: TRBJ2-2; V: TRBV18; CDR3: CASSPVAGGNTGELFF; DNA: TGTGCCAGCTCACCCGTGGCAGGGGGGAACACCGGGGAGCTGTTTTTT
size: NA; D: NA; J: TRBJ1-5; V: TRBV11-2; CDR3: CASSLDWGGNQPQHF; DNA: TGTGCCAGCAGCTTAGATTGGGGGGGCAATCAGCCCCAGCATTTT
size: once; D: NA; J: TRBJ1-2; V: TRBV18; CDR3: CASSLSLESRGNGYTF; DNA: TGTGCCAGCTCACTATCCCTTGAGTCTAGGGGCAATGGCTACACCTTC
size: NA; D: NA; J: TRBJ2-7; V: TRBV5-4; CDR3: CASSSPSTGLTYEQYF; DNA: TGTGCCAGCAGCTCGCCTTCGACAGGCCTCACCTACGAGCAGTACTTC
size: NA; D: TRBD2; J: TRBJ2-1; V: TRBV24-1; CDR3: CATSDGASGTARFF; DNA: TGTGCCACCAGTGATGGGGCTAGCGGGACCGCCAGGTTCTTC
size: NA; D: TRBD1; J: TRBJ2-7; V: TRBV6-5; CDR3: CASRRQGAGEQYF; DNA: TGTGCCAGCAGGAGACAGGGGGCGGGTGAGCAGTACTTC
size: few; D: TRBD2; J: TRBJ2-1; V: TRBV5-3; CDR3: CARSSRLAGGTGEQFF; DNA: TGTGCCAGAAGCTCAAGACTAGCGGGAGGGACCGGTGAGCAGTTCTTC
size: NA; D: NA; J: TRBJ2-4; V: TRBV3-1/TRBV3-2; CDR3: CASSLTDGKNIQYF; DNA: TGTGCCAGCAGCCTGACAGACGGCAAAAACATTCAGTACTTC
size: NA; D: TRBD1; J: TRBJ2-7; V: TRBV7-2; CDR3: CASSQDRGGYEQYF; DNA: TGTGCCAGCAGCCAGGACAGGGGGGGCTACGAGCAGTACTTC
size: NA; D: TRBD1; J: TRBJ2-2; V: TRBV7-2; CDR3: CASRLLQGQDTGELFF; DNA: TGTGCCAGCAGGCTATTACAGGGACAGGACACCGGGGAGCTGTTTTTT
size: NA; D: TRBD2; J: TRBJ2-7; V: TRBV6-6; CDR3: CASSPRTSGKYEQYF; DNA: TGTGCCAGCAGCCCTCGGACTAGCGGGAAATACGAGCAGTACTTC
size: NA; D: NA; J: TRBJ1-4; V: TRBV10-3; CDR3: CAISEAVRQKLFF; DNA: TGTGCCATCAGTGAGGCAGTGAGGCAAAAACTGTTTTTT
size: NA; D: NA; J: TRBJ2-3; V: TRBV7-3; CDR3: CASSLTPTSIGISDTQYF; DNA: TGTGCCAGCAGCTTAACCCCTACTAGTATAGGGATTTCGGATACGCAGTATTTT
size: NA; D: TRBD2; J: TRBJ2-1; V: TRBV5-1; CDR3: CASSLLAGSPYNEQFF; DNA: TGCGCCAGCAGCCTACTAGCGGGTTCTCCCTACAATGAGCAGTTCTTC
size: NA; D: NA; J: TRBJ1-3; V: TRBV28; CDR3: CASRNHGGSGNTIYF; DNA: TGTGCCAGCCGAAATCACGGGGGCTCTGGAAACACCATATATTTT
size: NA; D: TRBD1; J: TRBJ1-1; V: TRBV18; CDR3: CASSPFYSQGARVTEAFF; DNA: TGTGCCAGCTCACCATTCTATTCCCAGGGGGCGCGTGTCACTGAAGCTTTCTTT
size: NA; D: NA; J: TRBJ1-6; V: TRBV3-1/TRBV3-2; CDR3: CASSPGGGTPLHF; DNA: TGTGCCAGCAGCCCTGGGGGGGGAACACCCCTCCACTTT
size: NA; D: TRBD1; J: TRBJ1-4; V: TRBV29-1; CDR3: CSVRQGSPNEKLFF; DNA: TGCAGCGTTCGACAGGGGTCTCCTAATGAAAAACTGTTTTTT
size: once; D: TRBD1; J: TRBJ1-1; V: TRBV3-1/TRBV3-2; CDR3: CASSESGGNTEAFF; DNA: TGTGCCAGCAGCGAATCAGGGGGCAACACTGAAGCTTTCTTT
size: NA; D: NA; J: TRBJ2-3; V: TRBV6-2/TRBV6-3; CDR3: CASSRDTTDTQYF; DNA: TGTGCCAGCAGTAGGGACACCACAGATACGCAGTATTTT
size: NA; D: TRBD2; J: TRBJ2-1; V: TRBV15; CDR3: CATSRLAGVVDEQFF; DNA: TGTGCCACCAGCAGACTAGCGGGAGTAGTGGATGAGCAGTTCTTC
size: NA; D: NA; J: TRBJ1-5; V: TRBV19; CDR3: CASSPGQYSNQPQHF; DNA: TGTGCCAGTAGCCCCGGACAGTATAGCAATCAGCCCCAGCATTTT
size: NA; D: NA; J: TRBJ1-1; V: TRBV6-6; CDR3: CASSSLPRVRAFF; DNA: TGTGCCAGCAGTTCCCTGCCCCGGGTGCGAGCTTTCTTT
size: NA; D: NA; J: TRBJ2-3; V: TRBV11-2; CDR3: CASSFRSTEADTQYF; DNA: TGTGCCAGCAGCTTTAGGTCGACGGAGGCAGATACGCAGTATTTT
size: NA; D: NA; J: TRBJ1-1; V: TRBV5-8; CDR3: CASSPDWASTMNTEAFF; DNA: TGTGCCAGCAGCCCGGACTGGGCCTCCACCATGAACACTGAAGCTTTCTTT
size: NA; D: TRBD1; J: TRBJ1-2; V: TRBV29-1; CDR3: CSVEEGTVYGYTF; DNA: TGCAGCGTTGAAGAAGGGACAGTGTATGGCTACACCTTC
size: NA; D: NA; J: TRBJ1-2; V: TRBV29-1; CDR3: CSVGDIYYGYTF; DNA: TGCAGCGTTGGGGACATTTACTATGGCTACACCTTC
size: NA; D: TRBD1; J: TRBJ1-2; V: TRBV30; CDR3: CASLESGGREGYTF; DNA: TGTGCCTCCTTGGAGTCAGGGGGCCGGGAAGGCTACACCTTC
size: NA; D: TRBD1; J: TRBJ2-7; V: TRBV30; CDR3: CAWSGQGTPSYEQYF; DNA: TGTGCCTGGAGCGGACAGGGGACGCCCTCCTACGAGCAGTACTTC
size: NA; D: NA; J: TRBJ1-2; V: TRBV7-9; CDR3: CASSSQEKANYGYTF; DNA: TGTGCCAGCAGCTCCCAGGAAAAAGCTAACTATGGCTACACCTTC
size: NA; D: NA; J: TRBJ1-1; V: TRBV21-1; CDR3: CASSKMGLEAFF; DNA: TGTGCCAGCAGCAAAATGGGGCTTGAAGCTTTCTTT
size: NA; D: NA; J: TRBJ1-4; V: TRBV3-1/TRBV3-2; CDR3: CASSQDLGRQELFF; DNA: TGTGCCAGCAGCCAAGACCTTGGCAGACAGGAACTGTTTTTT
size: once; D: TRBD2; J: TRBJ2-1; V: TRBV6-2/TRBV6-3; CDR3: CASSYNPSGTSYNEQFF; DNA: TGTGCCAGCAGTTACAACCCTAGCGGGACGTCCTACAATGAGCAGTTCTTC
size: NA; D: NA; J: TRBJ1-1; V: TRBV4-3; CDR3: CASSLAGDTEAFF; DNA: TGCGCCAGCAGCCTGGCCGGGGACACTGAAGCTTTCTTT
size: NA; D: NA; J: TRBJ2-7; V: TRBV10-3; CDR3: CAISERENQQYF; DNA: TGTGCCATCAGTGAGCGGGAAAACCAGCAGTACTTC
size: NA; D: TRBD1; J: TRBJ1-2; V: TRBV27; CDR3: CASRTGQYGGYTF; DNA: TGTGCCAGCAGGACAGGGCAGTACGGAGGCTACACCTTC
size: NA; D: TRBD1; J: TRBJ2-6; V: TRBV7-3; CDR3: CASSATGGSGANVLTF; DNA: TGTGCCAGCAGCGCGACAGGGGGTTCTGGGGCCAACGTCCTGACTTTC
size: NA; D: TRBD1; J: TRBJ2-3; V: TRBV7-2; CDR3: CASSFRVLTGTDTQYF; DNA: TGTGCCAGCAGCTTTAGGGTTTTGACAGGGACAGATACGCAGTATTTT
size: NA; D: NA; J: TRBJ1-1; V: TRBV18; CDR3: CASSPTARDTEAFF; DNA: TGTGCCAGCTCACCAACGGCTCGGGACACTGAAGCTTTCTTT
size: once; D: NA; J: TRBJ2-7; V: TRBV19; CDR3: CASSRLGTRAYEQYF; DNA: TGTGCCAGCAGCCGACTGGGGACTCGCGCCTACGAGCAGTACTTC
size: NA; D: NA; J: TRBJ2-5; V: TRBV4-1; CDR3: CASSQVPPGQKQETQYF; DNA: TGCGCCAGCAGCCAAGTTCCCCCCGGACAGAAACAAGAGACCCAGTACTTC
size: NA; D: TRBD1; J: TRBJ1-6; V: TRBV28; CDR3: CASSSTRQGVNSPLHF; DNA: TGTGCCAGCAGTTCTACGAGACAGGGGGTAAATTCACCCCTCCACTTT
size: NA; D: TRBD1; J: TRBJ2-7; V: TRBV19; CDR3: CASSISGQGFYEQYF; DNA: TGTGCCAGTAGTATATCGGGACAGGGATTCTACGAGCAGTACTTC
size: once; D: TRBD1; J: TRBJ1-2; V: TRBV28; CDR3: CASSLWGQGLNYGYTF; DNA: TGTGCCAGCAGTTTATGGGGACAGGGACTAAACTATGGCTACACCTTC
size: NA; D: NA; J: TRBJ2-7; V: TRBV6-2/TRBV6-3; CDR3: CASSRTGTLGEQYF; DNA: TGTGCCAGCAGCCGAACCGGGACACTGGGGGAGCAGTACTTC